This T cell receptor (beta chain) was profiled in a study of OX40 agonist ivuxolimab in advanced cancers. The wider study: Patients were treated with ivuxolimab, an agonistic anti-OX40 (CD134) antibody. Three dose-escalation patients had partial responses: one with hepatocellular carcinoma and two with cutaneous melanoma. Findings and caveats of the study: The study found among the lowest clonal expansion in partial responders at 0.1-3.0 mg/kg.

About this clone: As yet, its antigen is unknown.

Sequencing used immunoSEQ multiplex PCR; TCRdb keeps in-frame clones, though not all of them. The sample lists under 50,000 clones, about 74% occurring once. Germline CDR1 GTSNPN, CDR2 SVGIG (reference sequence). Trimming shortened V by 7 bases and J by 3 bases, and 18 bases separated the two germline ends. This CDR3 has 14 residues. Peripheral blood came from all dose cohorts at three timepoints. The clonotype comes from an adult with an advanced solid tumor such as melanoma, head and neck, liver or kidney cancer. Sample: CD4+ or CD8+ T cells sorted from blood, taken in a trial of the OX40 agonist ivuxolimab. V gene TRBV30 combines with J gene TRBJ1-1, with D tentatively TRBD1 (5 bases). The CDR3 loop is CAFSRDSKYTEAFF. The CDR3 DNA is TGTGCCTTCTCAAGAGACAGTAAATACACTGAAGCTTTCTTT. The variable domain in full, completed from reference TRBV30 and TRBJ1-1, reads SQTIHQWPATLVQPVGSPLSLECTVEGTSNPNLYWYRQAAGRGLQLLFYSVGIGQISSEVPQNLSASRPQDRQFILSSKKLLLSDSGFYLCAFSRDSKYTEAFFGQGTRLTVV.